A selection of T cell receptor beta chains follows, all from one sample in a study of Ad26.COV2.S vaccination and SARS-CoV-2 variants. Assay: immunoSEQ multiplex PCR; the TCRdb copy retains only in-frame clones and omits some. The sample yields 330,000 or so clones, roughly nine tenths seen once. This specimen consisted of peripheral blood, obtained in a trial of Ad26.COV2.S vaccine versus placebo. All receptors derive from a person between 18 and 59 years old who received the Ad26.COV2.S COVID-19 vaccine or a placebo. Both conserved end residues are part of each CDR3. Each record gives: J gene, V gene, clone size, CDR3 protein. Size tells how often a clone was seen (once, few, many) or the class of an expanded clone, and some rows leave it out.

>TRBJ2-2|TRBV5-1|NA
CASSLSYPLHVPPTGRAGELFF
>TRBJ2-2|TRBV11-2|NA
CASSAEAYGTGELFF
>TRBJ1-2|TRBV5-6|NA
CASSLAAGGAYGYTF
>TRBJ1-4|TRBV29-1|NA
CSVDLDGKLFF
>TRBJ1-4|TRBV7-2|NA
CASSFEPNEKLFF
>TRBJ2-1|TRBV6-4|NA
CASSGTSDYNEQFF
>TRBJ1-1|TRBV9|once
CASSVGSGQGGTNTEAFF
>TRBJ2-1|TRBV18|NA
CASSRGQIGVDEQFF
>TRBJ1-6|TRBV12-5|NA
CASGVRGQPSPLHF
>TRBJ2-2|TRBV4-2|NA
CASSQDHQGPNTGELFF
>TRBJ1-1|TRBV19|NA
CASSILQGGEAFF
>TRBJ1-2|TRBV9|NA
CASGPSYGYTF
>TRBJ1-4|TRBV2|NA
CASRIGTGGNEKLFF
>TRBJ2-5|TRBV29-1|NA
CSAQLAGRGGTQYF
>TRBJ1-1|TRBV20-1|NA
CSARPYTEAFF
>TRBJ2-4|TRBV19|NA
CASSISIAGKGIQYF
>TRBJ1-3|TRBV7-2|NA
CASSLLGATSGNTIYF
>TRBJ1-2|TRBV6-5|NA
CASSYGTGNLYGYTF
>TRBJ1-5|TRBV6-6|NA
CASTFAPIWQPQHF
>TRBJ1-1|TRBV7-9|NA
CASSPPTNGGTEAFF
>TRBJ2-2|TRBV19|NA
CASSDSFSGELFF
>TRBJ1-5|TRBV10-3|NA
CAISVAGENQPQHF
>TRBJ1-1|TRBV6-5|NA
CASSYRGRAFF
>TRBJ1-6|TRBV7-3|NA
CASSPTGGGTSPLHF
>TRBJ1-2|TRBV9|NA
CASSAQQENYGYTF
>TRBJ1-2|TRBV7-3|NA
CASSTRTGSGYTF
>TRBJ1-6|TRBV11-2|NA
CASSPLSLDYNSPLHF
>TRBJ2-3|TRBV2|NA
CASSYIRTGSATDTQYF
>TRBJ2-1|TRBV28|NA
CASSRLGQGIYNEQFF
>TRBJ2-2|TRBV21-1|NA
CASTLWLPITGELFF
>TRBJ1-6|TRBV2|once
CASSDGGSSYNSPLHF
>TRBJ1-1|TRBV6-5|NA
CASSYSSMRGTEAFF
>TRBJ2-1|TRBV19|NA
CASSIPLSSYNEQFF
>TRBJ1-2|TRBV19|once
CASSISGPYGYTF
>TRBJ2-1|TRBV4-2|NA
CASTRIGLAANNEQFF
>TRBJ2-2|TRBV19|NA
CASSTPGQGIAGELFF
>TRBJ2-5|TRBV19|NA
CASSIGGRETQYF
>TRBJ1-2|TRBV4-3|once
CASSQEKAVIHTF
>TRBJ2-3|TRBV18|NA
CASSPWTGGTDTQYF
>TRBJ1-3|TRBV6-5|NA
CATLDVSGNTIYF
>TRBJ2-1|TRBV12-3/TRBV12-4|NA
CASSPIGTQQFF
>TRBJ2-2|TRBV3-1/TRBV3-2|NA
CASSPRTSHTGELFF
>TRBJ1-1|TRBV5-1|NA
CASSLDFWTANTEAFF
>TRBJ2-1|TRBV2|once
CASSRERANEQFF
>TRBJ1-1|TRBV20-1|NA
CSARVNTEAFF
>TRBJ1-5|TRBV6-6|NA
CASSYGQPPGLAQHF
>TRBJ2-5|TRBV24-1|NA
CATSETEQETQYF
>TRBJ1-4|TRBV6-5|NA
CASSYHQGVIEKLFF
>TRBJ2-1|TRBV6-1|NA
CASSEPGTSDSNEQFF
>TRBJ1-2|TRBV7-2|NA
CASKPGQGLFGYTF
>TRBJ2-7|TRBV27|NA
CASSFSGPNYEQYF